This T cell receptor (beta chain) emerged from a study of blood T cell repertoires in COVID-19. The overall study: Samples taken during acute and convalescent COVID-19 were collected in the United States, Italy and Spain. Sample material is recorded as cDNA or gDNA derived from T cells, B-cell-depleted T cells, or PBMCs.

As handled by the study authors: Amplification of reference gene primers was used by the study to estimate nucleated cell counts. The table came from immunoSEQ multiplex PCR; TCRdb's copy has only in-frame clones and leaves some out. Clone size and the V and J calls come from that table; the DNA yielded D and trimming. In the table there are around 29,000 clones, roughly 80% of which are singletons. The sequence was collected from a woman aged 70-85 years with active or convalescent COVID-19. Material: peripheral blood.

The CDR3 DNA reads TGTGCCAGTACGGACCGGGACAGAAGAAACACCATATATTTT. This translates into CASTDRDRRNTIYF. The chain combines TRBV19 with TRBJ1-3; TRBD1 agrees at 7 bases. CDR1 is LNHDA, CDR2 SQIVND, per germline (reference sequence). The V gene end was trimmed by 7 bases and the J gene end by 5 bases; junction bases not matched to a gene: 8. CDR3 length: 14 residues.